This TCR beta chain was recovered during a study of patients and donors after allogeneic stem cell transplantation. The CDR3 is 13 residues long. Per germline, CDR1 DFQATT and CDR2 SNEGSKA (reference sequence). V was clipped by 0 bases and J by 8 bases, with 13 bases between them. In TCRdb, the RT-PCR reads were re-called with MiXCR into one record per CDR3 protein. Here the sample spans about 960,000 distinct CDR3 sequences, over 15% being singletons. V gene TRBV20-1 combines with J gene TRBJ1-2, with D uncertain. The TCR sequence derives from a human donor who was either an allogeneic HSCT recipient or a stem cell or donor lymphocyte infusion donor (not recorded which). It is not recorded whose cells these are; they may come from a transplant donor. Source material: blood, either unsorted or a sorted T cell fraction (not recorded which). The chain's CDR3 is CSARDGKDGGYTF. The CDR3 DNA sequence: TGCAGTGCTAGAGATGGGAAAGATGGGGGCTACACCTTC.